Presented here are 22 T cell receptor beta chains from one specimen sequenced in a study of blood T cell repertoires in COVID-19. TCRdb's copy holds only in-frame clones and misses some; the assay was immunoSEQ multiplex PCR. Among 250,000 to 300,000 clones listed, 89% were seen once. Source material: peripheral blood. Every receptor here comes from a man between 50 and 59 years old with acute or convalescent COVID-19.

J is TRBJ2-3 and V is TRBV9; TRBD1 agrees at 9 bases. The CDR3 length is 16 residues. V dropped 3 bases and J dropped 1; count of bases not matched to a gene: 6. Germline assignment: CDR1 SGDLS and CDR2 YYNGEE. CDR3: CASSAGTGLRTDTQYF. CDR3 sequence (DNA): TGTGCCAGCAGCGCCGGGACAGGGCTGCGCACAGATACGCAGTATTTT.

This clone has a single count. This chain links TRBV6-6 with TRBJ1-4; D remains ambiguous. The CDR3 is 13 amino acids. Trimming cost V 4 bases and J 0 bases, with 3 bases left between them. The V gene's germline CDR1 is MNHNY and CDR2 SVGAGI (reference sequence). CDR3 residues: CASSSATNEKLFF. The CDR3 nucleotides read TGTGCCAGCAGTTCTGCAACTAATGAAAAACTGTTTTTT.

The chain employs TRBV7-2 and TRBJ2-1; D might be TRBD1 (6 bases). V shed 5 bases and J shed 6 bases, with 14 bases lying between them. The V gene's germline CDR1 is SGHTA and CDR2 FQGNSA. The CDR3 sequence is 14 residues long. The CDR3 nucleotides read TGTGCCAGCAGCCAACAACAGGGAAGCAATGAGCAGTTCTTC. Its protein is CASSQQQGSNEQFF.

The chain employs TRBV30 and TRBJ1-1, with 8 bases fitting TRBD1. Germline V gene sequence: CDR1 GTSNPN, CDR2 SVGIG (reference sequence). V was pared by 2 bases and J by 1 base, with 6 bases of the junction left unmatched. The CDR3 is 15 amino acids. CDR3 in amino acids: CAWSTGGFRNTEAFF. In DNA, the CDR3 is TGTGCCTGGAGTACAGGGGGGTTTAGGAACACTGAAGCTTTCTTT.

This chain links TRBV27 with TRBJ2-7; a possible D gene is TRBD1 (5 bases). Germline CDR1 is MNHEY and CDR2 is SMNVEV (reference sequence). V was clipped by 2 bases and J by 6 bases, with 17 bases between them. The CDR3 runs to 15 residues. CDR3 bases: TGTGCCAGCAGTTTAGACTTCAGGGATAGGGGCGAGCAGTACTTC. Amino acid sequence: CASSLDFRDRGEQYF.

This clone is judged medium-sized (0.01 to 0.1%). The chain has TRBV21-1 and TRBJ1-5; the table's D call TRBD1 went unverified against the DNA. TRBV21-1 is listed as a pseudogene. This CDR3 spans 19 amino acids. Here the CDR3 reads CASSPQWGQGGYSNQPQHF. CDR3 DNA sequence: TGTGCCAGCAGCCCCCAGTGGGGACAGGGAGGATATAGCAATCAGCCCCAGCATTTT.

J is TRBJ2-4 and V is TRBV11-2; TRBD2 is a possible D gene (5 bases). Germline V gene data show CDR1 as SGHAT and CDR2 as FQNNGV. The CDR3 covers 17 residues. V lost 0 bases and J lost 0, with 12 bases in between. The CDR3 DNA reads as TGTGCCAGCAGCTTAGATCTCGGGGAAATAGCCAAAAACATTCAGTACTTC. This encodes CASSLDLGEIAKNIQYF.

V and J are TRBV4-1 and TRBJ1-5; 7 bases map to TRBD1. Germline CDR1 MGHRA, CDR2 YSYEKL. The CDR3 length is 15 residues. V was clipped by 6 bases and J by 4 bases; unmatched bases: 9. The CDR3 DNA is TGCGCCAGCAGGACTGACAGGGTCGCGAATCAGCCCCAGCATTTT. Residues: CASRTDRVANQPQHF.

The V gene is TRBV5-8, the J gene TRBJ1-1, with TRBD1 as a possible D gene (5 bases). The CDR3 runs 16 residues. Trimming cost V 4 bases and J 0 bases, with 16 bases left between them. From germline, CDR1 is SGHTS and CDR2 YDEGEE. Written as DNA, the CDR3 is TGTGCCAGCAGCCTAAACAGGAGTCCAATGAACACTGAAGCTTTCTTT. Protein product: CASSLNRSPMNTEAFF.

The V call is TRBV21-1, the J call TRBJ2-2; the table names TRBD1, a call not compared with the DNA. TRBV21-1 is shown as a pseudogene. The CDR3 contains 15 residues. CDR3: CASSKENRGPGELFF. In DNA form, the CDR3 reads TGTGCCAGCAGCAAAGAGAACAGGGGGCCCGGGGAGCTGTTTTTT.

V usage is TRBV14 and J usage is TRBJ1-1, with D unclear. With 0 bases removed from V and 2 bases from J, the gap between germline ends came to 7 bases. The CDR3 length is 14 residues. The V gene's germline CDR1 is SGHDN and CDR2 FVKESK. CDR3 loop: CASSQDWSNTEAFF. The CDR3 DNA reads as TGTGCCAGCAGCCAAGATTGGAGCAACACTGAAGCTTTCTTT.

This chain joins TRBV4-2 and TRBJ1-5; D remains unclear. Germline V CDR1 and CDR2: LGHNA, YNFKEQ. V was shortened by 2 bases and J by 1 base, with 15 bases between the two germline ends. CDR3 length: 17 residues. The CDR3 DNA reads TGTGCCAGCAGCCAATTATCCCCTGCGGGGAGCAATCAGCCCCAGCATTTT. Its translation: CASSQLSPAGSNQPQHF.

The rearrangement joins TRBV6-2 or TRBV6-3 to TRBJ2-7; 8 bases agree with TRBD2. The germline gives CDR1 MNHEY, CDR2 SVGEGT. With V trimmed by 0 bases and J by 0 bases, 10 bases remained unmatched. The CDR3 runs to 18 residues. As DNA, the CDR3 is TGTGCCAGCAGTTACTCCGGGGGGGGGAGCGGTCACTCCTACGAGCAGTACTTC. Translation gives CASSYSGGGSGHSYEQYF.

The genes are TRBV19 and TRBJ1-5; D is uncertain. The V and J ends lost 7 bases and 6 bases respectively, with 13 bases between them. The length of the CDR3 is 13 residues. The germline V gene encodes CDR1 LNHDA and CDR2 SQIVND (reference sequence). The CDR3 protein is CASNGVIGQPQHF. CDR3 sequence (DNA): TGTGCCAGTAACGGGGTGATTGGTCAGCCCCAGCATTTT.

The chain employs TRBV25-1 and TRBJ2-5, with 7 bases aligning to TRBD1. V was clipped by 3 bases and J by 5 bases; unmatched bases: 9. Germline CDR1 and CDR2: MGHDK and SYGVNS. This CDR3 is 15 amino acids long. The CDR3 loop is CASSEGQTLVETQYF. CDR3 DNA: TGTGCCAGCAGTGAGGGACAGACCCTCGTCGAGACCCAGTACTTC.

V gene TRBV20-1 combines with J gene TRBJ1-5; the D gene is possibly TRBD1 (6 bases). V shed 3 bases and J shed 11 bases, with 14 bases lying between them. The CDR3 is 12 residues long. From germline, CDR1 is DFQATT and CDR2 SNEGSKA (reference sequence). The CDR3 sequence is CSASGGGRSQHF. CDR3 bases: TGCAGTGCTAGTGGTGGGGGCCGGTCCCAGCATTTT.

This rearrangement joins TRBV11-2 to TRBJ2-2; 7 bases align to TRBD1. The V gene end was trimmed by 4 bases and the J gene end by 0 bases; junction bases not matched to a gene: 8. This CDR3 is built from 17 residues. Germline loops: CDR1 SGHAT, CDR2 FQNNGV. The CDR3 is CASSSLSTGTNTGELFF. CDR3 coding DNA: TGTGCCAGCAGCTCCCTCTCGACAGGGACGAACACCGGGGAGCTGTTTTTT.

CDR3 residues: CASSSRDREKFF. DNA of the CDR3: TGTGCCAGCAGTTCCCGGGACAGGGAAAAGTTCTTC. V and J are TRBV12-3 or TRBV12-4 and TRBJ2-1; 9 nucleotides align to TRBD1. V shed 4 bases and J 14 bases; nucleotides not matched to a gene: 6. The CDR3 sequence is 12 residues long.

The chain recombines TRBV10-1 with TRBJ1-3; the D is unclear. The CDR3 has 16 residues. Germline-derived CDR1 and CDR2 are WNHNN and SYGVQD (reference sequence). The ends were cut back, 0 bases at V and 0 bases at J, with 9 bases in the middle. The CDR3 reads CASSESGANSGNTIYF. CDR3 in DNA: TGCGCCAGCAGTGAGTCGGGCGCCAACTCTGGAAACACCATATATTTT.

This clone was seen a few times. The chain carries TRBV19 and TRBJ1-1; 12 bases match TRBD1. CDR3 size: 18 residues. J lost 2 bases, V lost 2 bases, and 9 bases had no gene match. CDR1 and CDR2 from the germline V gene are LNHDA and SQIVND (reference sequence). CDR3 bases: TGTGCCAGTAGTATATTTGGGACAGGGGGCGTTCGAAACACTGAAGCTTTCTTT. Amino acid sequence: CASSIFGTGGVRNTEAFF.

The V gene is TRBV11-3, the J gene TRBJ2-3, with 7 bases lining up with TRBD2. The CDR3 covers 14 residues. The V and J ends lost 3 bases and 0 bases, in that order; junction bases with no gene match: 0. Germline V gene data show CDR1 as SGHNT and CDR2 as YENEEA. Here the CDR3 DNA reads TGTGCCAGCAGCTTGGGGGGGAGCACAGATACGCAGTATTTT. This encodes CASSLGGSTDTQYF. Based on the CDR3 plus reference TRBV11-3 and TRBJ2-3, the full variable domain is EAGVVQSPRYKIIEKKQPVAFWCNPISGHNTLYWYLQNLGQGPELLIRYENEEAVDDSQLPKDRFSAERLKGVDSTLKIQPAELGDSAVYLCASSLGGSTDTQYFGPGTRLTVL.

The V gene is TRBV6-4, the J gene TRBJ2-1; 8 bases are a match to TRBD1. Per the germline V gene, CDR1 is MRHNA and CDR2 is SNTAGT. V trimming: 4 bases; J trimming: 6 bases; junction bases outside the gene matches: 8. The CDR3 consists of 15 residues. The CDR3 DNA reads TGTGCCAGCAGTGGGGGACAGGTCCACCCCAATGAGCAGTTCTTC. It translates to CASSGGQVHPNEQFF.